Below are 29 T cell receptor beta chains sequenced from a single sample in a study of blood T cells in healthy people across ages. A second PCR, run for about 7 to 11 cycles, used a sample-barcoded 5' primer plus a J-beta primer mix. Via MiXCR, TCRdb re-called the 5' RACE reads, giving one row per CDR3 protein. Of about 830,000 distinct CDR3 sequences detected, about 62% appear once; the ten largest clones hold 20% to 25%. The sequenced sample was blood. All receptors come from a man younger than 40 in good health.

This sequence joins TRBV7-9 and TRBJ2-7; possibly TRBD1 or TRBD2 for D (5 bases each). The CDR3 totals 13 residues. Germline values: CDR1 SEHNR, CDR2 FQNEAQ (reference sequence). V gave up 8 bases and J gave up 1 base, with 12 bases separating them. CDR3 nucleotides: TGTGCCAGCGTCGGTGAGGGGTCCTACGAGCAGTACTTC. It translates to CASVGEGSYEQYF.

The CDR3 DNA sequence: TGTGCCAGCAGTCTTTGGACAAAAGCTTTCTTT. Encoded protein: CASSLWTKAFF. The rearrangement joins TRBV6-5 to TRBJ1-1; the D gene is possibly TRBD1 (5 bases). Deletions cut 5 bases from V and 9 bases from J, with 10 bases between. Germline CDR1 MNHEY, CDR2 SVGAGI. This CDR3 is 11 amino acids long.

The chain has TRBV12-3 or TRBV12-4 and TRBJ2-5; TRBD1 agrees at 8 bases. The trim removed 9 bases at V and 5 bases at J, leaving 8 bases unmatched. CDR3 size: 13 residues. DNA of the CDR3: TGTGCCAGTAGACAGGGGCTGCGTGAGACCCAGTACTTC. Translated: CASRQGLRETQYF.

This clonotype has only a few counts. The J gene is TRBJ2-1, the V gene TRBV20-1; D is undetermined. Trimming left V 2 bases short and J 6 bases short, with 14 bases between. The CDR3 has 14 amino acids. Germline V gene sequence: CDR1 DFQATT, CDR2 SNEGSKA (reference sequence). The chain's CDR3 is CSARHDLPGNEQFF. CDR3 bases: TGCAGTGCTAGACACGACTTACCTGGCAATGAGCAGTTCTTC.

The chain couples TRBV7-9 to TRBJ2-5; either TRBD1 or TRBD2 may fit D (7 bases each). CDR1 and CDR2 from the germline V gene are SEHNR and FQNEAQ (reference sequence). V was clipped by 3 bases and J by 11 bases, with 16 bases between them. The CDR3 consists of 13 residues. In DNA, the CDR3 is TGTGCCAGCAGCTTCAAGGGGGCGCGGGAGCAGTACTTC. Protein: CASSFKGAREQYF.

The V gene is TRBV14, the J gene TRBJ1-2, with D perhaps matching TRBD1 (6 bases). The V gene lost 1 base and the J gene lost 7 bases, with 13 bases spanning the gap. CDR1 and CDR2 (germline): SGHDN, FVKESK. This CDR3 is 14 amino acids long. The CDR3 loop is CASSQATGRFGYTF. DNA of the CDR3: TGTGCCAGCAGCCAAGCTACAGGGAGATTTGGCTACACCTTC.

CDR3 sequence reads: CASSSGTYYNEQFF. CDR3 sequence (DNA): TGTGCCAGCAGCTCCGGGACCTACTACAATGAGCAGTTCTTC. The genes are TRBV7-9 and TRBJ2-1, with D perhaps matching TRBD1 or TRBD2 (5 bases each). Germline lookup yields CDR1 SEHNR and CDR2 FQNEAQ (reference sequence). Trimming stripped 4 bases from V and 3 bases from J, with 10 bases between. The CDR3 runs 14 residues.

The CDR3 nucleotides are TGCGCCAGCAGCCAAGTCGCATTTGAACGTGGCTACACCTTC. It translates to CASSQVAFERGYTF. The V and J genes are TRBV4-3 and TRBJ1-2, with D uncertain. V gave up 1 base and J gave up 7 bases, with 13 bases separating them. This CDR3 region has 14 residues. CDR1 LGHNA and CDR2 YSLEER come from the germline V gene.

The chain has TRBV20-1 and TRBJ1-1, with 8 bases identical to TRBD1. Per the germline V gene, CDR1 is DFQATT and CDR2 is SNEGSKA (reference sequence). This CDR3 comprises 15 residues. V dropped 5 bases and J dropped 5; count of bases not matched to a gene: 13. CDR3: CSAAQGAGLGTEAFF. In DNA, the CDR3 is TGCAGTGCTGCTCAGGGGGCTGGGCTGGGAACTGAAGCTTTCTTT.

This clonotype was seen more than once but under ten times. The V gene is TRBV7-2, the J gene TRBJ2-4; TRBD2 matches at 10 bases. TRBJ2-7 explains the end of the DNA better; the J call may be wrong. CDR3 length equals 15 residues. CDR1 and CDR2 (germline): SGHTA, FQGNSA. The CDR3 coding sequence is TGTGCCAGCAGGCCCACTCTAGCGGGAGAACACGAGCAGTACTTC. Translating gives CASRPTLAGEHEQYF.

The chain joins TRBV3-1 to TRBJ1-4, with a weak D call TRBD1 (6 bases). Trimming removed 3 bases at V and 3 bases at J, with 8 bases between. The CDR3 has 14 amino acids. Germline V gene lookup returns CDR1 LGHDT and CDR2 YNNKEL (reference sequence). The DNA for the CDR3 is TGTGCCAGCAGCCAGGGGACATCTAATGAAAAACTGTTTTTT. It codes for CASSQGTSNEKLFF.

The chain recombines TRBV11-2 with TRBJ1-2, with 9 bases fitting TRBD1. V lost 5 bases, J lost 7 bases, and 11 bases stayed unmatched. The CDR3 has 15 residues. From germline, CDR1 is SGHAT and CDR2 FQNNGV. The CDR3: CASSPRTGAPGGYTF. The CDR3 coding sequence is TGTGCCAGCAGCCCCAGGACAGGGGCCCCAGGTGGCTACACCTTC.

V and J are TRBV6-6 and TRBJ1-2; D is undetermined. Trimming took 2 bases from V and 5 from J, leaving 9 bases between them. Germline values: CDR1 MNHNY, CDR2 SVGAGI (reference sequence). This CDR3 comprises 13 residues. This chain's CDR3 is CASSYQRAYGYTF. As DNA, the CDR3 is TGTGCCAGCAGTTACCAACGGGCGTATGGCTACACCTTC.

CDR3 nucleotides: TGTGCCAGCAGCTCCAGAGGGACAGGGATCTACGAGCAGTACTTC. Its translation is CASSSRGTGIYEQYF. V gene TRBV13 combines with J gene TRBJ2-7, with 9 bases lining up with TRBD1. The CDR3 consists of 15 residues. V lost 4 bases, J lost 3 bases, and 7 bases stayed unmatched. Per germline, CDR1 PRHDT and CDR2 FYEKMQ (reference sequence).

This chain connects TRBV7-9 to TRBJ2-1; D is unresolved. The CDR3 runs to 15 residues. Per the germline V gene, CDR1 is SEHNR and CDR2 is FQNEAQ (reference sequence). The V gene lost 0 bases and the J gene lost 2 bases, with 8 bases spanning the gap. CDR3 protein: CASSLALLAYNEQFF. DNA of the CDR3: TGTGCCAGCAGCTTAGCCTTGCTAGCCTACAATGAGCAGTTCTTC.

This chain connects TRBV15 to TRBJ1-5; possibly TRBD1 for D (5 bases). This CDR3 has 13 residues. CDR1 and CDR2 from the germline V gene are LNHNV and YYDKDF (reference sequence). Trimming shortened V by 3 bases and J by 6 bases, and 9 bases separated the two germline ends. CDR3 in DNA: TGTGCCACCAGCAGCGGGACTACTCAGCCCCAGCATTTT. Amino acid sequence: CATSSGTTQPQHF.

This clonotype showed up just a few times. The rearrangement uses TRBV7-9 and TRBJ2-7; TRBD1 matches at 8 bases. The CDR3 sequence is 17 residues long. V lost 1 base to trimming and J lost 3 bases; unmatched junction nucleotides: 11. The germline CDR1 and CDR2 sequences are SEHNR and FQNEAQ (reference sequence). The CDR3 loop reads CASSLELRGTGYYEQYF. The CDR3 nucleotides are TGTGCCAGCAGCTTAGAGCTCAGAGGGACAGGATACTACGAGCAGTACTTC.

This clonotype appeared once. This chain uses TRBV5-1 with TRBJ1-3; a weak D match, TRBD1 (6 bases). Trimming left V 0 bases short and J 7 bases short, with 14 bases between. The germline V gene has CDR1 SGHRS and CDR2 YFSETQ. The CDR3 length is 15 residues. CDR3 in amino acids: CASSLDTGKSNTIYF. The CDR3 nucleotides are TGCGCCAGCAGCTTGGATACAGGGAAATCGAACACCATATATTTT.

This clonotype showed up just a few times. The V call is TRBV29-1, the J call TRBJ2-7; D might be TRBD2 (6 bases). The length of the CDR3 is 14 residues. Germline CDR1 SQVTM, CDR2 ANQGSEA. V was shortened by 6 bases and J by 2 bases, with 17 bases between the two germline ends. CDR3 amino acids: CSVAATRSPYEQYF. In nucleotides, the CDR3 is TGCAGCGTGGCGGCGACTAGGTCCCCCTACGAGCAGTACTTC.

The V and J genes are TRBV7-2 and TRBJ1-1; D is perhaps TRBD1 (5 bases). The germline V gene has CDR1 SGHTA and CDR2 FQGNSA. The ends were cut back, 1 base at V and 3 bases at J, with 15 bases in the middle. The CDR3 extends over 16 amino acids. CDR3 nucleotide sequence: TGTGCCAGCAGCTTAGGGGGCGTGGCGACCTACACTGAAGCTTTCTTT. Residues: CASSLGGVATYTEAFF.

The chain joins TRBV27 to TRBJ2-3; no definite D call. The germline V gene has CDR1 MNHEY and CDR2 SMNVEV (reference sequence). Trimming took 5 bases from V and 3 from J, leaving 9 bases between them. This CDR3 region has 13 residues. Here the CDR3 reads CASSPWPTDTQYF. CDR3 nucleotides: TGTGCCAGCAGTCCCTGGCCTACAGATACGCAGTATTTT.

Concerning this clonotype itself: Compared with germline, one end of the junction differs, possibly owing to a read error. The chain combines TRBV12-3 or TRBV12-4 with TRBJ2-1; 12 bases are shared with TRBD2. The CDR3 is made up of 12 amino acids. The DNA for the CDR3 is TGTGCCAGTCGTTGGACTAGCGGGGCCGAGTACTTC. Its translation is CASRWTSGAEYF.

CDR3 coding DNA: TGTGCCAGCTCAAGTTGGACTAGCGGGAGTCTCGAGACCCAGTACTTC. This encodes CASSSWTSGSLETQYF. The rearrangement uses TRBV18 and TRBJ2-5; 13 bases match TRBD2. The CDR3 length is 16 residues. The trim removed 5 bases at V and 5 bases at J, leaving 8 bases unmatched. CDR1 KGHSH and CDR2 LQKENI come from the germline V gene.

V and J are TRBV20-1 and TRBJ2-3; 8 bases match TRBD2. With 1 base clipped from V and 6 bases from J, the junction kept 3 bases outside the gene matches. CDR1 and CDR2 (germline): DFQATT, SNEGSKA (reference sequence). This CDR3 contains 13 residues. CDR3 bases: TGCAGTGCTAGAGGTAGCGGGGTGGATACGCAGTATTTT. Translation gives CSARGSGVDTQYF.

The chain employs TRBV20-1 and TRBJ2-7, with D possibly matching TRBD1 (6 bases). Trimming removed 2 bases from V and 0 bases from J, with 11 bases in between. Germline V gene data show CDR1 as DFQATT and CDR2 as SNEGSKA (reference sequence). The CDR3 is 14 amino acids. CDR3 region: CSARQGQSSYEQYF. The CDR3 region has the DNA TGCAGTGCTAGACAAGGACAGAGCTCCTACGAGCAGTACTTC.

In its sample, this clonotype was seen a few times. V usage is TRBV20-1 and J usage is TRBJ2-1; D might be TRBD1 (5 bases). CDR3 length: 12 residues. The germline gives CDR1 DFQATT, CDR2 SNEGSKA (reference sequence). Trimming took 1 base from V and 8 from J, leaving 9 bases between them. Written as DNA, the CDR3 is TGCAGTGCTAGAGGGGGCGCACATGAGCAGTTCTTC. Its translation: CSARGGAHEQFF.

The chain carries TRBV5-1 and TRBJ2-3; tentatively, D is TRBD2 (5 bases). This CDR3 comprises 13 residues. CDR1 and CDR2 from the germline V gene are SGHRS and YFSETQ. The ends were cut back, 0 bases at V and 4 bases at J, with 6 bases in the middle. The chain's CDR3 is CASSLDGADTQYF. The CDR3 region has the DNA TGCGCCAGCAGCTTGGACGGGGCAGATACGCAGTATTTT. The entire variable domain, with the rest obtained from reference TRBV5-1 and TRBJ2-3, is as follows: KAGVTQTPRYLIKTRGQQVTLSCSPISGHRSVSWYQQTPGQGLQFLFEYFSETQRNKGNFPGRFSGRQFSNSRSEMNVSTLELGDSALYLCASSLDGADTQYFGPGTRLTVL.

This clonotype appeared a few times. This chain links TRBV20-1 with TRBJ1-2, with TRBD1 matching 8 bases. The CDR3 has 13 amino acids. V trimming: 0 bases; J trimming: 8 bases; junction bases outside the gene matches: 5. Germline CDR1 and CDR2: DFQATT and SNEGSKA (reference sequence). CDR3 nucleotide sequence: TGCAGTGCTAGAGAGCCGACAGGGGAAGGCTACACCTTC. Encoded protein: CSAREPTGEGYTF.

V is TRBV27 and J is TRBJ1-5, with D unclear. Per the germline V gene, CDR1 is MNHEY and CDR2 is SMNVEV (reference sequence). The CDR3 totals 15 residues. V gave up 3 bases and J gave up 0 bases, with 9 bases separating them. The CDR3 region is CASSLGVPSNQPQHF. CDR3 DNA: TGTGCCAGCAGTTTGGGAGTCCCTAGCAATCAGCCCCAGCATTTT.